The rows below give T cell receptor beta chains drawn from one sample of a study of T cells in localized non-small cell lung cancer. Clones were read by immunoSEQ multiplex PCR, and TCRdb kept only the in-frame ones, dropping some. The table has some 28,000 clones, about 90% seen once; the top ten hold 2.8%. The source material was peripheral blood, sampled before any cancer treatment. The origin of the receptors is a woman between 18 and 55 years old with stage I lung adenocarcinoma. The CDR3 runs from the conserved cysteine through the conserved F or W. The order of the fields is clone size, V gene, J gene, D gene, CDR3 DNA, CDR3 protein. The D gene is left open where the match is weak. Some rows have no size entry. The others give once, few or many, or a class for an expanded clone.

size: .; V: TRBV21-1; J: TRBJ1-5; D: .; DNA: TGTGCCAGCAGCAAAATCGAGGAGGGGGTTCCTAATCAGCCCCAGCATTTT; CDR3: CASSKIEEGVPNQPQHF
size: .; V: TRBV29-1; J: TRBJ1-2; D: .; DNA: TGCAGCGTTGACAGGGCCTATGGCTACACCTTC; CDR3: CSVDRAYGYTF
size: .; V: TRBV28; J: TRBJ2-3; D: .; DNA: TGTGCCAGCAGTTTAAGGTCTAGCCAAAGCACAGATACGCAGTATTTT; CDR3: CASSLRSSQSTDTQYF
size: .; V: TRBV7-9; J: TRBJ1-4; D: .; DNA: TGTGCCAGCAGCTTAGCGTCCGGTTTCTCTAATGAAAAACTGTTTTTT; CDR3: CASSLASGFSNEKLFF
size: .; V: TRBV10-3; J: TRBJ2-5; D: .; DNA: TGTGCCATCAGTGAGTCCACAGGCAGGCGGGAGACCCAGTACTTC; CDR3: CAISESTGRRETQYF
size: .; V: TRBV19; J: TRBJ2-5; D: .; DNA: TGTGCCAGTAGTCCAGAGTACTTTCAAGAGACCCAGTACTTC; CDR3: CASSPEYFQETQYF
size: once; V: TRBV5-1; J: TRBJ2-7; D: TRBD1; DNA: TGCGCCAGCAGCTTTAATACAGGGGATAAGGAGCAGTACTTC; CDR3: CASSFNTGDKEQYF
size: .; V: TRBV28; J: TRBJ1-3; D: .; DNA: TGTGCCAGCAGTTCGGGACGGTTCTCTGGAAACACCATATATTTT; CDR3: CASSSGRFSGNTIYF
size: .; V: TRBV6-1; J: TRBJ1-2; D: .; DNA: TGTGCCAGCAGTCTGACAGCTAACTATGGCTACACCTTC; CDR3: CASSLTANYGYTF
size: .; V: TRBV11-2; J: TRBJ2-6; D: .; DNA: TGTGCCAGCAGCTTGAAGCGCCTTCCTGGGGCCAACGTCCTGACTTTC; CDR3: CASSLKRLPGANVLTF
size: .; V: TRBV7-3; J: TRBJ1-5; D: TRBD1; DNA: TGTGCCAGCAGCTTAGCAGGGGGGCAGGCCCAGCATTTT; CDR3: CASSLAGGQAQHF
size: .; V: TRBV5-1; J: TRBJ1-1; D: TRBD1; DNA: TGCGCCAGCAGCTCCCAGGGACAGGAAGCTTTCTTT; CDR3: CASSSQGQEAFF
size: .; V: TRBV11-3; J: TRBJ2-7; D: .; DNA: TGTGCCAGCAGGGCGACAGGAAGTCACGAGCAGTACTTC; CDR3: CASRATGSHEQYF
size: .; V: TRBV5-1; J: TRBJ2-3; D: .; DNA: TGCGCCAGCAGCCCCTCGGGTGGGACTAGCACAGATACGCAGTATTTT; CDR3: CASSPSGGTSTDTQYF
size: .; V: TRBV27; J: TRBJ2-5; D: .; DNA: TGTGCCAGCAGAAAATTCCAGAACCAAGAGACCCAGTACTTC; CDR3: CASRKFQNQETQYF
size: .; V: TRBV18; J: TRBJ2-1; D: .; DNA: TGTGCCAGCTCACCAAGCCCCTCAGAGCAGTTCTTC; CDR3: CASSPSPSEQFF
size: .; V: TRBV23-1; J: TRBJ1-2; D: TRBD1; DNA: TGCGCCAGCAGTCAACAGGGGGCCTTGGGCTACACCTTC; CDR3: CASSQQGALGYTF
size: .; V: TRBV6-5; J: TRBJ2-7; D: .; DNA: TGTGCCAGCAGTTACTCCAGCTCGACTATCCCTTTATTC; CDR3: CASSYSSSTIPLF
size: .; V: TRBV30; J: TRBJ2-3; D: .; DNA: TGTGCCTGGAGTGGGGAGAACTGGGGTACGCAGTATTTT; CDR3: CAWSGENWGTQYF
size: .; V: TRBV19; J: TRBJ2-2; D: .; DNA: TGTGCCAGTAAGTTCCTCTCCACCGGGGAGCTGTTTTTT; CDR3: CASKFLSTGELFF
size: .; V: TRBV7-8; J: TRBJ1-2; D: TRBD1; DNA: TGTGCCAGCAGCTTTACAGGGGAAGGCTACACCTTC; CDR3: CASSFTGEGYTF
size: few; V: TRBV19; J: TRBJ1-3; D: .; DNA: TGTGCCAGTAGTATATGGGCAGGGGACGCAAACACCATATATTTT; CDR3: CASSIWAGDANTIYF
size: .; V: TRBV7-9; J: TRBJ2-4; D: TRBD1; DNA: TGTGCCAGCAGCCCACTGAGACAGGGCAGAAACATTCAGTACTTC; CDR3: CASSPLRQGRNIQYF
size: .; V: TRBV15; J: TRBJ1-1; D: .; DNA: TGTGCCACCAGCAGGGGGGATAACACTGAAGCTTTCTTT; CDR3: CATSRGDNTEAFF
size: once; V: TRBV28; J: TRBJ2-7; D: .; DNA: TGTGCCAGCAACCTAAGAACAGGTTCCTACGAGCAGTACTTC; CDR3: CASNLRTGSYEQYF
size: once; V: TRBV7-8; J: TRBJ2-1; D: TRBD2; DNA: TGTGCCAGCAGCTTAGACTCGTATCGGGAGGGCCACGGGAATGAGCAGTTCTTC; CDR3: CASSLDSYREGHGNEQFF
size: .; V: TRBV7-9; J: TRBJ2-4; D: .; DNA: TGTGCCGGCAGGTCTTTTTCCAAAAACATTCAGTACTTC; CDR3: CAGRSFSKNIQYF
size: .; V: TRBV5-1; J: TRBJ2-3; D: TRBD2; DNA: TGCGCCAGCAGCTTGGGCCCGGCAGCGGGAGGCTACACAGATACGCAGTATTTT; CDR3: CASSLGPAAGGYTDTQYF
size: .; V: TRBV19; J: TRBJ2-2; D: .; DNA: TGTGCCAGTAGCTACCCAAACACCGGGGAGCTGTTTTTT; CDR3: CASSYPNTGELFF
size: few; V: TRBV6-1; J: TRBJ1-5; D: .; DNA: TGTGCCAGCATCCCGGGGGACTTTAGCAATCAGCCCCAGCATTTT; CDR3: CASIPGDFSNQPQHF
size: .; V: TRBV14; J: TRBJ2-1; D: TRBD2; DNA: TGTGCCAGCAGCCAAGCTAGCGGTCCCAATGAGCAGTTCTTC; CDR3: CASSQASGPNEQFF
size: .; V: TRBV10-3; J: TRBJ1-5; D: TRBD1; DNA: TGTGCCATCAGTGCGGGACAGGCAGACAATCAGCCCCAGCATTTT; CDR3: CAISAGQADNQPQHF
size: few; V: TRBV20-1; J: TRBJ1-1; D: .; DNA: TGCAGTGCTAGTGACAGCACTGAAGCTTTCTTT; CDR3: CSASDSTEAFF
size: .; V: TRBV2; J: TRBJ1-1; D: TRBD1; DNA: TGTGCCAGCAGGGGACAGGCAATAATTGAAGCTTTCTTT; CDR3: CASRGQAIIEAFF
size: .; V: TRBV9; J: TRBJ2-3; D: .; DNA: TGTGCCAGCAGCACTTCGACTAGCACAGATACGCAGTATTTT; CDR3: CASSTSTSTDTQYF
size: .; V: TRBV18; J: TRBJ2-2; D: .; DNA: TGTGCCAGCTCACCACCGGGACTGAAGGACACCGGGGAGCTGTTTTTT; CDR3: CASSPPGLKDTGELFF
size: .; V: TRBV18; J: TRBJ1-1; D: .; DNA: TGTGCCAGCTCACCAGAGTCCCAGGGGAAAGCTTTCTTT; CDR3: CASSPESQGKAFF
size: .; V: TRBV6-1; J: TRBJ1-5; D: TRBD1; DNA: TGTGCCAGCAGTGAAGCCCGACAGGGGACCTCCCGGCAGCCCCAGCATTTT; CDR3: CASSEARQGTSRQPQHF
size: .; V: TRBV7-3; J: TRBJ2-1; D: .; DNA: TGTGCCAGCAGCTTAAAGGTCTCCAGTCATGAGCAGTTCTTC; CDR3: CASSLKVSSHEQFF
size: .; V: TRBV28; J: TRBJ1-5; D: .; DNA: TGTGCCAGCAGTTTGTTCAGGGATAGCAATCAGCCCCAGCATTTT; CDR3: CASSLFRDSNQPQHF
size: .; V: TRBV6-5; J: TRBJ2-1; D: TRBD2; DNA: TGTGCCAGCAGTCGGACTAGCGGGGCCTACAATGAGCAGTTCTTC; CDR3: CASSRTSGAYNEQFF
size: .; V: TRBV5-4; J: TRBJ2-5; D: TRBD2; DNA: TGTGCCAGCAGCTTGTTACTAGCGGGAGAGGAGACCCAGTACTTC; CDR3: CASSLLLAGEETQYF
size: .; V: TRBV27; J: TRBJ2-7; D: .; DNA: TGTGCCAGCAGTCAAGAGGCCGAGCAGTACTTC; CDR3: CASSQEAEQYF
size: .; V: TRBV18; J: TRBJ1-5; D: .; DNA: TGTGCCAGCTCACCAAGCCAGGCCCATCAGCCCCAGCATTTT; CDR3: CASSPSQAHQPQHF
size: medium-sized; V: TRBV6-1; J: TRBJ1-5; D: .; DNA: TGTGCCAGCAATACAGGGTCCAATCAGCCCCAGCATTTT; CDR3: CASNTGSNQPQHF
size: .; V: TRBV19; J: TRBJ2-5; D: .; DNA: TGTGCCAGTAGTAGGTCCCAGACGGAAGAGACCCAGTACTTC; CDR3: CASSRSQTEETQYF
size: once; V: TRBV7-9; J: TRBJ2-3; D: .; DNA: TGTGCCAGCAGCTTGATCTCGGTCACAGATACGCAGTATTTT; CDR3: CASSLISVTDTQYF
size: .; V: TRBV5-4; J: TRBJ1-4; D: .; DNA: TGTGCCAGCAGCCCAAGCGGGGCGGCTAATGAAAAACTGTTTTTT; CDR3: CASSPSGAANEKLFF
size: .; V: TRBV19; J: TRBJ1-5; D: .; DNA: TGTGCCAGTAGTATAGTCCACAGGGCAAGGGATCAGCCCCAGCATTTT; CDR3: CASSIVHRARDQPQHF